The present TCR beta chain was sequenced within a study of cytomegalovirus exposure and HLA in healthy donors. 13 Jbeta primers and 60 Vbeta primers were used for the PCR. Original handling: Roughly 10 million shared chains were among around 80 million unique TCR beta chains counted in a later analysis. TCRdb's table, derived via immunoSEQ multiplex PCR, lists solely in-frame clones and lacks some. V, J and clone size were drawn from that table, and D and trimming were deduced from the DNA. The table has 95,000 to 110,000 clones, over 60% seen once. The CDR3 has 14 residues. Germline CDR1 is SGHRS and CDR2 is YFSETQ. The V end was cut by 0 bases, the J end by 7 bases, with 11 bases between.

The V call is TRBV5-1, the J call TRBJ1-3, with D uncertain. The sequenced material came from PBMCs. This clonotype was sampled from a man aged 55 to 70 in good health and CMV-seropositive. The CDR3 sequence: CASSLDDLGNTIYF. DNA of the CDR3: TGCGCCAGCAGCTTGGACGACCTCGGGAACACCATATATTTT. Variable domain in full (rest from reference TRBV5-1 and TRBJ1-3): KAGVTQTPRYLIKTRGQQVTLSCSPISGHRSVSWYQQTPGQGLQFLFEYFSETQRNKGNFPGRFSGRQFSNSRSEMNVSTLELGDSALYLCASSLDDLGNTIYFGEGSWLTVV.